This TCR beta chain was captured by sequencing in a study of blood T cells in healthy people across ages. Next came a second PCR, run for about 7 to 12 cycles, which used a sample-barcoded 5' primer along with a J-beta primer mix. TCRdb reprocessed the 5' RACE reads via MiXCR and lists one record per CDR3 protein. Of around 1,000,000 distinct CDR3 sequences in the sample, approximately 25% are singletons; the top ten hold 0.75%. Germline trimming cut 6 bases from V and 6 bases from J; bases unmatched to any gene: 10. This CDR3 is built from 15 residues. Germline-derived CDR1 and CDR2 are LNHNV and YYDKDF (reference sequence). A further study also used this sample, focusing on T cells of mothers and their children.

The chain joins TRBV15 to TRBJ2-1; 8 nucleotides agree with TRBD2. Material: blood. This TCR was recovered from a girl aged 2-10 years in good health. CDR3: CATSGRTSGINEQFF. In DNA form, the CDR3 reads TGTGCCACCAGTGGTCGAACTAGCGGCATCAATGAGCAGTTCTTC.